A selection of T cell receptor beta chains follows, all from one sample in a study of shared clonotypes between healthy human individuals. Data came from immunoSEQ multiplex PCR; TCRdb stores just in-frame clones and leaves some out. The repertoire holds roughly 1.5 million clones, about 98% seen once, with roughly 0.42% in the top ten. The sequenced material came from naive CD4+ T cells sorted from blood. Source of these receptors: a young man in good health. The CDR3 runs from the conserved cysteine through the conserved F or W. Fields, in order: J gene, D gene, V gene, CDR3 length, clone size, CDR3 DNA, CDR3 protein. A D gene is named only where the DNA matches it firmly. Rows give clone size only sometimes, using once, few, many, or a class for an expanded clone.

TRBJ2-7 | TRBD1 | TRBV5-1 | 15 | . | TGCGCCAGCAGCCCAGACAGGGTGACCCCCTACGAGCAGTACTTC | CASSPDRVTPYEQYF
TRBJ2-3 | TRBD2 | TRBV19 | 12 | once | TGTGCCAGTAGGGGACTAGCAGATACGCAGTATTTT | CASRGLADTQYF
TRBJ1-1 | . | TRBV19 | 13 | . | TGTGCCAGTAGATACTCAGGGGACACTGAAGCTTTCTTT | CASRYSGDTEAFF
TRBJ1-1 | . | TRBV15 | 16 | . | TGTGCCACCAGCCCAGAGGGGTATTCGGCAGTCACTGAAGCTTTCTTT | CATSPEGYSAVTEAFF
TRBJ2-7 | . | TRBV10-2 | 11 | . | TGCGCCAGCAGTGAAGGCTACGAGCAGTACTTC | CASSEGYEQYF
TRBJ2-1 | TRBD2 | TRBV6-5 | 15 | . | TGTGCCAGCAGGTACACTAGCGGGAGGGCCTACGAGCAGTTCTTC | CASRYTSGRAYEQFF
TRBJ2-1 | TRBD2 | TRBV25-1 | 15 | . | TGTGCCAGCACTTCCCCGGGAGGGCCCCACAATGAGCAGTTCTTC | CASTSPGGPHNEQFF
TRBJ2-7 | . | TRBV7-3 | 15 | . | TGTGCCAGCAGCTTAATAGGGGGACCCATCTACGAGCAGTACTTC | CASSLIGGPIYEQYF
TRBJ2-1 | TRBD2 | TRBV5-1 | 17 | . | TGCGCCAGCAGCTTGGAACCTAGCGGGACCTCCTACAATGAGCAGTTCTTC | CASSLEPSGTSYNEQFF
TRBJ2-3 | . | TRBV10-1 | 15 | . | TGCGCCAGCAGTGATCCTGCAACTAGCACAGATACGCAGTATTTT | CASSDPATSTDTQYF
TRBJ2-7 | TRBD2 | TRBV29-1 | 13 | . | TGCAGCGTTGTGACTAGCGGGGACTACGAGCAGTACTTC | CSVVTSGDYEQYF
TRBJ2-3 | TRBD2 | TRBV18 | 17 | many | TGTGCCAGCTCAACCGGGACTAGCGCCGCTAGCACAGATACGCAGTATTTT | CASSTGTSAASTDTQYF
TRBJ2-1 | TRBD2 | TRBV5-1 | 15 | . | TGCGCCAGCAGCTATAGGACTAGCGGAAACAATGAGCAGTTCTTC | CASSYRTSGNNEQFF
TRBJ1-5 | . | TRBV30 | 13 | . | TGTGCCTGGAGTCATAAAGGAGTTCAGCCCCAGCATTTT | CAWSHKGVQPQHF
TRBJ2-2 | TRBD1 | TRBV10-1 | 16 | once | TGCGCCAGCAGTGACCCCGGGACAGTGGGAACCGGGGAGCTGTTTTTT | CASSDPGTVGTGELFF
TRBJ1-5 | . | TRBV18 | 15 | . | TGTGCCAGCTCACCAGCCGTCGGGCAGGATCAGCCCCAGCATTTT | CASSPAVGQDQPQHF
TRBJ1-5 | TRBD1 | TRBV28 | 13 | . | TGTGCCAGCAGTCGTATTCGGGGACAGGGGAAACATTTT | CASSRIRGQGKHF
TRBJ2-3 | . | TRBV7-2 | 14 | . | TGTGCCAGCAGCTTAGCGCTCCATCTGGATACGCAGTATTTT | CASSLALHLDTQYF
TRBJ2-3 | TRBD2 | TRBV4-3 | 14 | . | TGCGCCAGCAGACCGGGAGGGCCCGCAGATACGCAGTATTTT | CASRPGGPADTQYF
TRBJ2-7 | TRBD2 | TRBV12-5 | 16 | . | TGTGCTAGTGGGACAGCGTACGGGAGGGCTTTGTACGAGCAGTACTTC | CASGTAYGRALYEQYF
TRBJ2-6 | . | TRBV5-1 | 18 | . | TGCGCCAGCAGCGGCAAGGGGGAAAGGGTGTCTGGGGCCAACGTCCTGACTTTC | CASSGKGERVSGANVLTF
TRBJ2-7 | TRBD1 | TRBV5-4 | 15 | . | TGTGCCAGCAGCTTGGAGTGGGACAGATCTTACGAGCAGTACTTC | CASSLEWDRSYEQYF
TRBJ1-4 | . | TRBV28 | 13 | . | TGTGCCAGCAGTTTTGGGGTTTCCGAAAAACTGTTTTTT | CASSFGVSEKLFF
TRBJ2-1 | TRBD1 | TRBV7-6 | 16 | once | TGTGCCAGCAGCTTATTAACCGGGACAGTAACCCGTGAGCAGTTCTTC | CASSLLTGTVTREQFF
TRBJ1-1 | . | TRBV6-5 | 13 | . | TGTGCCAGTCAAAGAGGGTTAGGCACTGAAGCTTTCTTT | CASQRGLGTEAFF
TRBJ2-7 | . | TRBV5-4 | 15 | . | TGTGCCAGCAGCTTGGGGGACCGTAGTAAGTACGAGCAGTACTTC | CASSLGDRSKYEQYF
TRBJ2-1 | TRBD2 | TRBV2 | 15 | . | TGTGCCAGCAGTGCGCTAGCGGGGGTCTACAATGAGCAGTTCTTC | CASSALAGVYNEQFF
TRBJ1-2 | . | TRBV9 | 15 | . | TGTGCCAGCAGCGCACGGGCGGGAGCTAACTATGGCTACACCTTC | CASSARAGANYGYTF
TRBJ1-1 | . | TRBV27 | 14 | . | TGTGCCAGCAGTCCTCGACCACAAAACACTGAAGCTTTCTTT | CASSPRPQNTEAFF
TRBJ2-7 | TRBD1 | TRBV4-2 | 16 | . | TGTGCCAGCACCTATTCTCCGGGACAGGGTTTCTCCGAGCAGTACTTC | CASTYSPGQGFSEQYF
TRBJ2-1 | . | TRBV5-5 | 15 | . | TGTGCCAGCAGCCCTTCTAGCGTTCAGAGGCATGAGCAGTTCTTC | CASSPSSVQRHEQFF
TRBJ2-3 | TRBD2 | TRBV6-1 | 18 | . | TGTGCCAGCAGTGGCGGGACTAGCGGCCATATAAGCACAGATACGCAGTATTTT | CASSGGTSGHISTDTQYF
TRBJ2-1 | . | TRBV7-2 | 13 | . | TGTGCCAGCAGCTTATCTGCGCGAACTGAGCAGTTCTTC | CASSLSARTEQFF
TRBJ1-5 | . | TRBV28 | 11 | . | TGTGCCAGCAGTCAAAATCAGCCCCAGCATTTT | CASSQNQPQHF
TRBJ2-5 | . | TRBV18 | 13 | . | TGTGCCAGCTCAGATACCGGCAGGGAGACCCAGTACTTC | CASSDTGRETQYF
TRBJ1-5 | . | TRBV6-1 | 13 | . | TGTGCCAGCAGTGCTTTGGGGAATCAGCCCCAGCATTTT | CASSALGNQPQHF
TRBJ2-7 | TRBD2 | TRBV27 | 14 | . | TGTGCCAGCAGTTTGCGGGGGGACCTATACGAGCAGTACTTC | CASSLRGDLYEQYF
TRBJ1-5 | . | TRBV7-2 | 13 | . | TGTGCCAGCAGCTTACATAACAATCAGCCCCAGCATTTT | CASSLHNNQPQHF
TRBJ2-1 | . | TRBV5-6 | 13 | . | TGTGCCAGCAGCTTGGTTAGGCAGAATGAGCAGTTCTTC | CASSLVRQNEQFF
TRBJ2-7 | . | TRBV5-6 | 12 | . | TGTGCCAGCAGCTTGGCGTCCTACGAGCAGTACTTC | CASSLASYEQYF
TRBJ1-1 | . | TRBV4-3 | 14 | . | TGCGCCAGCAGCCAAGCCGCAGCGAACACTGAAGCTTTCTTT | CASSQAAANTEAFF
TRBJ2-3 | TRBD1 | TRBV5-1 | 14 | . | TGCGCCAGCAGCTTCGGGACAGCCACAGATACGCAGTATTTT | CASSFGTATDTQYF
TRBJ1-2 | . | TRBV7-9 | 15 | . | TGTGCCAGCAGCTTCTACAGGGAGTCTAACTATGGCTACACCTTC | CASSFYRESNYGYTF
TRBJ2-2 | . | TRBV30 | 16 | . | TGTGCCTGGAACCCTACGGGGCGGGAGAACACCGGGGAGCTGTTTTTT | CAWNPTGRENTGELFF
TRBJ2-2 | . | TRBV4-1 | 17 | . | TGCGCCAGCAGCCAAGAGAAGGCTAGCTTCAACACCGGGGAGCTGTTTTTT | CASSQEKASFNTGELFF
TRBJ2-7 | TRBD2 | TRBV29-1 | 15 | . | TGCAGCGGTACGGTGGGACTAGCGGGATCCTACGAGCAGTACTTC | CSGTVGLAGSYEQYF
TRBJ1-1 | . | TRBV2 | 10 | . | TGTGCCAGCAGTGAGACAGAAGCTTTCTTT | CASSETEAFF
TRBJ1-1 | TRBD1 | TRBV27 | 15 | once | TGTGCCAGCAGTCCGGGACAGGGCAGGAACACTGAAGCTTTCTTT | CASSPGQGRNTEAFF
TRBJ2-7 | . | TRBV11-2 | 15 | . | TGTGCCAGCAGCAGGGGGGTAGCGGGCCTCTACGAGCAGTACTTC | CASSRGVAGLYEQYF
TRBJ2-7 | . | TRBV25-1 | 12 | . | TGTGCCAGCAGTACAATTCGCTACGAGCAGTACTTC | CASSTIRYEQYF
TRBJ1-2 | TRBD1 | TRBV7-9 | 15 | . | TGTGCCAGCAGCCCTGAACAGGGGAGGCTCTATGGCTACACCTTC | CASSPEQGRLYGYTF
TRBJ2-1 | TRBD2 | TRBV4-3 | 18 | . | TGCGCCAGCAGTCGCATAAATATAGCGGGGCCCTCCTACAATGAGCAGTTCTTC | CASSRINIAGPSYNEQFF
TRBJ2-7 | . | TRBV5-4 | 14 | . | TGTGCCAGCAGCTTGGGGACTTGGGGGGAGGAGCAGTACTTC | CASSLGTWGEEQYF
TRBJ1-4 | . | TRBV7-3 | 14 | . | TGTGCCAGCAGCTTACAGTTAGTTAATGAAAAACTGTTTTTT | CASSLQLVNEKLFF